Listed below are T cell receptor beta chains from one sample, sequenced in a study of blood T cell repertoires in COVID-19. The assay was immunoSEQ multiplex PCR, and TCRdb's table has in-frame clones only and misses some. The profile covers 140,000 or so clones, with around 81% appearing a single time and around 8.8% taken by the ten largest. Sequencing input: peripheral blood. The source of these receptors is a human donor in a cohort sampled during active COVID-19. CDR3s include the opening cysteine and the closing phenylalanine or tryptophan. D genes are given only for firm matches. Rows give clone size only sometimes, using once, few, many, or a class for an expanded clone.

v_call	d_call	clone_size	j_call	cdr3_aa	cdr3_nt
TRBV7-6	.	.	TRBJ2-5	CASSFYGYETQYF	TGTGCCAGCAGCTTTTACGGGTATGAGACCCAGTACTTC
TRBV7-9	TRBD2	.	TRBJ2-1	CASSLEGLAGRNEQFF	TGTGCCAGCAGCTTAGAAGGACTAGCGGGAAGAAATGAGCAGTTCTTC
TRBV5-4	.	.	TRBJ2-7	CASSLEGGDRYEQYF	TGTGCCAGCAGCTTGGAGGGCGGGGACCGTTACGAGCAGTACTTC
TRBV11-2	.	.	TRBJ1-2	CASSLAGGGQGGGYTF	TGTGCCAGCAGCTTAGCTGGGGGGGGCCAGGGCGGCGGCTACACCTTC
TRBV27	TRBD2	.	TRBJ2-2	CASSLTGTSGTAGELFF	TGTGCCAGCAGTTTAACAGGGACTAGCGGGACCGCCGGGGAGCTGTTTTTT
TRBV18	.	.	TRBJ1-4	CASSPDSQVLATNEKLFF	TGTGCCAGCTCACCTGACAGTCAGGTCCTGGCAACTAATGAAAAACTGTTTTTT
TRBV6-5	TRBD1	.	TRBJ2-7	CASSADRLYEQYF	TGTGCCAGCAGCGCGGACAGGCTCTACGAGCAGTACTTC
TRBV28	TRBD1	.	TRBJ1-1	CASRKGGLSTEAFF	TGTGCCAGCAGGAAAGGGGGCTTATCGACTGAAGCTTTCTTT
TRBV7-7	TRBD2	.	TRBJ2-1	CASSPLGLAGNEQFF	TGTGCCAGCAGCCCTCTGGGACTAGCGGGAAATGAGCAGTTCTTC
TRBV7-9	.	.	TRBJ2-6	CASSLAPSSSRGANVLTF	TGTGCCAGCAGCTTAGCGCCTTCCTCCTCGAGGGGGGCCAACGTCCTGACTTTC
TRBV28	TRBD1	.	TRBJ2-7	CASKIEAGGYEQYF	TGTGCCAGCAAAATAGAGGCAGGGGGCTACGAGCAGTACTTC
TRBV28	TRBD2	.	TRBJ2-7	CASSFSGGSYEQYF	TGTGCCAGCAGTTTCTCGGGAGGCTCCTACGAGCAGTACTTC
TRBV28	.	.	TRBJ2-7	CASSLPQGYEQYF	TGTGCCAGCAGTTTACCACAGGGCTACGAGCAGTACTTC
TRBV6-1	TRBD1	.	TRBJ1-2	CASSEIRDRDSYGYTF	TGTGCCAGCAGTGAAATCCGCGACCGGGACAGCTATGGCTACACCTTC
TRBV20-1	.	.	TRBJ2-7	CSASTGSSYEQYF	TGCAGTGCAAGTACAGGGTCCTCCTACGAGCAGTACTTC
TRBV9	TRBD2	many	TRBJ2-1	CASSGSNNEQFF	TGTGCCAGTAGCGGGAGTAATAATGAGCAGTTCTTC
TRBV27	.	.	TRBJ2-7	CASSPIFQAYSYEQYF	TGTGCCAGCAGTCCCATCTTTCAGGCCTACTCCTACGAGCAGTACTTC
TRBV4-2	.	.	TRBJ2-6	CASSSSGGANVLTF	TGTGCCAGTAGTAGTAGCGGTGGGGCCAACGTCCTGACTTTC
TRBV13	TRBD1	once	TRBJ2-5	CASSLLGQEETQYF	TGTGCCAGCAGCTTACTCGGACAGGAAGAGACCCAGTACTTC
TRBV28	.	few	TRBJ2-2	CASSPAGPTTGELFF	TGTGCCAGCAGTCCAGCGGGCCCGACAACCGGGGAGCTGTTTTTT
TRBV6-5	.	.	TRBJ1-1	CASRDTGKMNTEAFF	TGTGCCAGCAGGGACACAGGTAAGATGAACACTGAAGCTTTCTTT
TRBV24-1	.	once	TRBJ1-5	CATGRTQPQHF	TGTGCCACCGGGCGAACCCAGCCCCAGCATTTT
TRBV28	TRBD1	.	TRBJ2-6	CASSSQGAPNGANVLTF	TGTGCCAGCAGTTCACAGGGGGCGCCGAACGGGGCCAACGTCCTGACTTTC
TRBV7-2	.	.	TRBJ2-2	CASSHLTLDEVELFF	TGTGCCAGCAGCCACCTTACTTTAGATGAGGTTGAGCTGTTTTTT
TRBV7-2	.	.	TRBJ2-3	CASSKPGSSATQYF	TGTGCCAGCAGCAAGCCCGGGAGCTCCGCTACGCAGTATTTT
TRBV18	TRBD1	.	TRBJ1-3	CASSQSRDSGNTIYF	TGTGCCAGCTCACAGTCCCGGGACAGTGGAAACACCATATATTTT
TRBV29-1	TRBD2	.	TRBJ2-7	CSVLTSGRNTDEQYF	TGCAGCGTTCTGACTAGCGGGAGAAATACGGACGAGCAGTACTTC
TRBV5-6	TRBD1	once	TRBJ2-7	CASSLGQGIRYEQYF	TGTGCCAGCAGCTTGGGACAGGGGATAAGGTACGAGCAGTACTTC
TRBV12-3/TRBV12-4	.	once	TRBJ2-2	CASSFTGSGELFF	TGTGCCAGCAGTTTTACGGGTTCCGGGGAGCTGTTTTTT